Below, 5 T cell receptor beta chains from the same sample are listed, as sequenced in a study of neurological immune-mediated disorders (dated by TCRdb to the late 2010s). Library creation used 5' RACE. TCRdb shows the sequencer as Illumina HiSeq 2500. TCRdb trimmed public reads at Q25 via fastp, called clones via MiXCR and kept in-frame beta chains. When rows share a CDR3 protein, they turn into one entry using the most common DNA and genes. Across this sample there are about 84,000 distinct CDR3 sequences, with 10% seen only once. The ten largest make up 1.8% of the sample. Sequenced input: PBMCs. These receptors were taken from a man aged 40-50 years in good health.

By proportion, this clonotype is medium-sized. V is TRBV7-8 and J is TRBJ2-1; TRBD2 agrees at 12 bases. The V segment lost 5 bases and the J segment 0 bases; nucleotides outside the gene matches: 8. From germline, CDR1 is SGHVS and CDR2 FQNEAQ. The CDR3 length is 18 residues. The CDR3 DNA reads TGTGCCAGCAGCCCGACTAGCGGGGGCCGGAGCTCCTACAATGAGCAGTTCTTC. This translates into CASSPTSGGRSSYNEQFF.

In its sample, this clonotype was seen many times. The genes are TRBV6-2 or TRBV6-3 and TRBJ1-2, with 7 positions matching TRBD1. Germline CDR1 MNHEY, CDR2 SVGEGT. V lost 4 bases to trimming and J lost 4 bases; unmatched junction nucleotides: 6. The CDR3 totals 14 residues. CDR3 nucleotides: TGTGCCAGCAGTTCACAGGGGTTCGGCTATGGCTACACCTTC. As protein: CASSSQGFGYGYTF.

This clonotype appeared a few times. The V and J genes are TRBV6-4 and TRBJ1-2; D is undetermined. This CDR3 is 13 amino acids long. V gave up 0 bases and J gave up 7 bases, with 9 bases separating them. Per germline, CDR1 MRHNA and CDR2 SNTAGT. The CDR3 protein is CASSDSYGGGYTF. The CDR3 nucleotides are TGTGCCAGCAGTGACTCGTACGGAGGTGGCTACACCTTC.

By sample fraction, this clonotype is medium-sized. V and J are TRBV5-1 and TRBJ2-2; 7 bases are a match to TRBD1. V gave up 3 bases and J gave up 1 base; unmatched junction bases: 6. Germline lookup yields CDR1 SGHRS and CDR2 YFSETQ. There are 16 residues in the CDR3. Here the CDR3 reads CASSSGTVGNTGELFF. The CDR3 nucleotides are TGCGCCAGCAGCTCCGGGACAGTTGGGAACACCGGGGAGCTGTTTTTT. The whole variable domain, remainder taken from reference TRBV5-1 and TRBJ2-2, is KAGVTQTPRYLIKTRGQQVTLSCSPISGHRSVSWYQQTPGQGLQFLFEYFSETQRNKGNFPGRFSGRQFSNSRSEMNVSTLELGDSALYLCASSSGTVGNTGELFFGEGSRLTVL.

On this clonotype: Germline is not matched at one junction end, which may reflect a read error. V usage is TRBV11-2 and J usage is TRBJ2-1; TRBD2 matches 15 bases. Germline CDR1 SGHAT, CDR2 FQNNGV. This CDR3 comprises 17 residues. CDR3 DNA sequence: TGTGCCATCAGCAATGGACTAGCGGGGGGGCCCTACAATGAGCAGTTCTTC. Amino acids: CAISNGLAGGPYNEQFF.